This TCR beta chain was observed in a study of cytomegalovirus exposure and HLA in healthy donors. This clone was found once. With V trimmed by 4 bases and J by 3 bases, 9 bases remained unmatched. The CDR3 totals 15 residues. CDR1 is SGHRS and CDR2 is YFSETQ in the germline V gene. The PCR made use of 60 Vbeta and 13 Jbeta primers. Repertoires were generated with immunoSEQ multiplex PCR, while TCRdb's copy carries only in-frame clones and drops some. This table holds approximately 150,000 clones, roughly 80% found once. This chain joins TRBV5-1 and TRBJ2-7; TRBD1 agrees at 8 bases. Sequencing used PBMCs. The sequence came from a woman in her 30s in good health and CMV-seropositive. The CDR3: CASSAGQGLSYEQYF. DNA of the CDR3: TGCGCCAGCAGCGCCGGACAGGGTCTAAGCTACGAGCAGTACTTC.